This T cell receptor beta chain appears in the sequencing data of a study of human T cells and chemical hapten exposure. In the study overall: Per-sample variation in TCR yield stemmed mainly from small pooled library volume differences.

This clonotype occurred many times. Antigen unknown. Time point given: patch test 2, 6 weeks after DPC sensitization. Treatment in this sample: therapeutic diphenylcyclopropenone sensitization with weekly scalp DPC. TCRdb analysed the RACE reads with MiXCR anew, one entry per CDR3 protein. This table holds some 150,000 distinct CDR3 sequences, about an eighth found once. Study-wide results and limits: Controls formed significantly fewer large CDR3 similarity clusters than expanded TCRs did.

Germline V gene lookup returns CDR1 SQVTM and CDR2 ANQGSEA. The CDR3 is 16 amino acids. Trimming took 5 bases from V and 1 from J, leaving 15 bases between them. The chain is built from TRBV29-1 and TRBJ2-6; D gene ambiguous. The TCR originated in a woman aged 50 to 60 with alopecia areata. Some clones in this sample may be carry-over from other donors' samples. This specimen was whole blood, taken in connection with sensitization to the hapten diphenylcyclopropenone (DPC). CDR3 sequence reads: CSVRRTALSGANVLTF. The CDR3, as DNA: TGCAGCGTTCGTCGGACGGCTCTGTCTGGGGCCAACGTCCTGACTTTC.